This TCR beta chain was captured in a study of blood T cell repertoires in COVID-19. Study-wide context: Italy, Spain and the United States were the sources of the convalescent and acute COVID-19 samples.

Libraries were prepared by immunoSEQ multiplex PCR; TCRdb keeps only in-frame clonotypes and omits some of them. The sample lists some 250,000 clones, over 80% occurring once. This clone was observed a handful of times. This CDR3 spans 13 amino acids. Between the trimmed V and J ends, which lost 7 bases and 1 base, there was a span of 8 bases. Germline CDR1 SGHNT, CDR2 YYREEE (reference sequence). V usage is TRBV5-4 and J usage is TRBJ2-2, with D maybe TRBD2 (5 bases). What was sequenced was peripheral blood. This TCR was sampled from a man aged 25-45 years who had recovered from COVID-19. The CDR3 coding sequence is TGTGCCAGCCGGAGCGGGAACACCGGGGAGCTGTTTTTT. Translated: CASRSGNTGELFF.